These 5 T cell receptor beta chains were all obtained from the same sample, sequenced in a study of blood T cell repertoires in COVID-19. Some clones are missing from TCRdb's copy, which holds only in-frame ones; the method was immunoSEQ multiplex PCR. The table includes 70,000 to 100,000 clones, 88% detected once. The material sequenced was peripheral blood. Every receptor here comes from a human donor in a cohort sampled during active COVID-19.

The chain is built from TRBV2 and TRBJ1-4; unclear D gene. Germline CDR1 and CDR2: SNHLY and FYNNEI. This CDR3 has 16 amino acids. The V end lost 4 bases, the J end lost 0 bases, and 12 bases lay between the germline ends. CDR3 in DNA: TGTGCCAGCAGTGTGTTCAATTCGGCAACTAATGAAAAACTGTTTTTT. It encodes CASSVFNSATNEKLFF.

The chain combines TRBV5-1 with TRBJ2-2; the D gene is possibly TRBD2 (5 bases). The CDR3 is 14 residues long. Germline CDR1 SGHRS, CDR2 YFSETQ. V lost 6 bases and J 1 base, leaving 10 bases between the germline ends. The CDR3 sequence is CASTSAGNTGELFF. For the CDR3, the DNA is TGCGCCAGCACCTCCGCGGGGAACACCGGGGAGCTGTTTTTT.

V is TRBV6-2 or TRBV6-3 and J is TRBJ1-2, with D unclear. CDR1 is MNHEY and CDR2 is SVGEGT in the germline V gene. This CDR3 has 12 amino acids. Trimming took 4 bases from V and 3 from J, leaving 6 bases between them. CDR3 sequence reads: CASSWRDYGYTF. DNA for the CDR3: TGTGCCAGCAGTTGGCGGGACTATGGCTACACCTTC.

The chain joins TRBV15 to TRBJ1-1, with D unclear. V lost 3 bases to trimming and J lost 0 bases, with 5 bases between them. CDR3 length equals 13 residues. Germline CDR1 is LNHNV and CDR2 is YYDKDF (reference sequence). CDR3 sequence reads: CATSRELNTEAFF. For the CDR3, the DNA is TGTGCCACCAGCAGGGAGTTGAACACTGAAGCTTTCTTT.

J is TRBJ2-1 and V is TRBV5-1; 9 bases are a match to TRBD2. V lost 0 bases and J lost 8; bases outside the gene matches: 9. The CDR3 runs to 16 residues. Germline V gene data show CDR1 as SGHRS and CDR2 as YFSETQ. CDR3 DNA sequence: TGCGCCAGCAGCTTGGGAGTAGCGGGAGACGCTGATGAGCAGTTCTTC. It encodes CASSLGVAGDADEQFF.